A selection of T cell receptor beta chains follows, all from one sample in a study of CD8 T cells in ankylosing spondylitis. One entry per CDR3 protein results from TCRdb running MiXCR on the 5' RACE reads. The sample yields 100,000 to 150,000 distinct CDR3 sequences, about 6.4% seen once. Input material: blood, either unsorted or a sorted T cell fraction (not recorded which). The source of these receptors is a male donor with ankylosing spondylitis or in good health (not recorded which). Each CDR3 is given with its conserved first and last residue. The D gene is left open where the match is weak. Not every row has a clone size; where given, it reads once, few, many or a size class.

CDR3aa | CDR3nt | j_gene | v_gene | d_gene | abundance
CATSKEVHWPQHF | TGTGCCACCTCCAAGGAGGTCCATTGGCCACAGCATTTT | TRBJ1-5 | TRBV3-1 | - | -
CASSQHDTDTQYF | TGTGCCAGCAGCCAGCACGACACAGATACGCAGTATTTT | TRBJ2-3 | TRBV7-2 | - | few
CAISRTQGVAEAFF | TGTGCCATCAGTAGAACACAGGGGGTGGCTGAAGCTTTCTTT | TRBJ1-1 | TRBV10-3 | TRBD1 | many
CASTTDGGGTEAFF | TGCGCCAGCACCACCGACGGGGGCGGGACTGAAGCTTTCTTT | TRBJ1-1 | TRBV5-1 | - | many
CASTDSQETQYF | TGCGCCAGCACAGACAGCCAAGAGACCCAGTACTTC | TRBJ2-5 | TRBV5-1 | - | many
CASSHDQTGAPTDTQYF | TGCGCCAGCAGCCATGACCAGACAGGGGCCCCCACAGATACGCAGTATTTT | TRBJ2-3 | TRBV4-3 | TRBD1 | many
CASSFRPGTGYGYTF | TGTGCCAGCAGTTTTCGGCCGGGAACCGGGTATGGCTACACCTTC | TRBJ1-2 | TRBV12-3/TRBV12-4 | - | -
CASSSGLAFSYNEQFF | TGTGCCAGCAGTTCGGGACTAGCGTTCTCCTACAATGAGCAGTTCTTC | TRBJ2-1 | TRBV27 | TRBD2 | many
CAWSVIEGGYTF | TGTGCCTGGAGTGTAATCGAGGGGGGCTACACCTTC | TRBJ1-2 | TRBV30 | - | many
CASTSSYEQYF | TGTGCCAGCACTTCTTCCTACGAGCAGTACTTC | TRBJ2-7 | TRBV6-2/TRBV6-3 | - | -
CASSFILEAGGPQETQYF | TGTGCCAGCAGTTTCATTCTAGAGGCAGGGGGTCCCCAAGAGACCCAGTACTTC | TRBJ2-5 | TRBV28 | TRBD1 | many
CAISSGRGEQYF | TGTGCCATCTCATCCGGTAGGGGCGAGCAGTACTTC | TRBJ2-7 | TRBV10-3 | - | many
CATSRDFQDNEQFF | TGTGCCACCAGCAGAGATTTTCAAGACAATGAGCAGTTCTTC | TRBJ2-1 | TRBV15 | - | many
CSASGPSGGRADTQYF | TGCAGTGCTAGTGGGCCCTCGGGGGGGCGGGCAGATACGCAGTATTTT | TRBJ2-3 | TRBV20-1 | TRBD2 | many
CASSYRQDSYGYTF | TGTGCCAGCAGCTACCGACAGGACTCCTATGGCTACACCTTC | TRBJ1-2 | TRBV5-6 | - | many
CASSLAGYSLAGHTDTQYF | TGTGCCAGCAGCTTAGCGGGGTATTCACTAGCGGGGCACACAGATACGCAGTATTTT | TRBJ2-3 | TRBV7-2 | TRBD2 | many
CASSLLAEAFF | TGTGCCAGCAGTCTTCTCGCTGAAGCTTTCTTT | TRBJ1-1 | TRBV12-3/TRBV12-4 | - | many
CASSLAGVGGNTEAFF | TGTGCCAGCAGCTTAGCAGGGGTTGGAGGGAACACTGAAGCTTTCTTT | TRBJ1-1 | TRBV7-6 | - | -
CASSLVGGALDYGYTF | TGCGCCAGCAGCTTGGTCGGGGGGGCACTGGACTATGGCTACACCTTC | TRBJ1-2 | TRBV5-1 | - | many
CASSLDTNSPLHF | TGCGCCAGCAGCTTGGATACTAATTCACCCCTCCACTTT | TRBJ1-6 | TRBV5-1 | - | -
CASSLENISPWDGGNTIYF | TGTGCCAGCAGCTTGGAAAATATCAGCCCATGGGACGGAGGAAACACCATATATTTT | TRBJ1-3 | TRBV5-4 | - | many
CASMDGTSYEQYF | TGTGCCAGCATGGACGGGACGTCCTACGAGCAGTACTTC | TRBJ2-7 | TRBV12-3/TRBV12-4 | - | many
CASSSLQGPNTGELFF | TGCGCCAGCAGCTCACTACAGGGGCCAAACACCGGGGAGCTGTTTTTT | TRBJ2-2 | TRBV5-1 | TRBD1 | many
CASSQEIQAAGYTF | TGTGCCAGCAGCCAGGAGATTCAGGCCGCTGGCTACACCTTC | TRBJ1-2 | TRBV3-1 | - | -
CASSQKARPDRVHEQYF | TGTGCCAGCAGCCAAAAAGCCCGGCCCGACAGGGTGCACGAGCAGTACTTC | TRBJ2-7 | TRBV16 | TRBD1 | -
CSVLLPGGGTHREKLFF | TGCAGCGTCCTTCTCCCCGGGGGCGGGACGCACCGCGAAAAACTGTTTTTT | TRBJ1-4 | TRBV29-1 | - | many
CASSPQGNSGANVLTF | TGTGCCAGCAGCCCACAGGGTAACTCTGGGGCCAACGTCCTGACTTTC | TRBJ2-6 | TRBV14 | - | many
CASSSFRTDQPQHF | TGTGCCAGCAGCTCCTTTAGGACCGATCAGCCCCAGCATTTT | TRBJ1-5 | TRBV7-2 | - | many
CSAGGQGVVTQYF | TGCAGTGCTGGCGGACAGGGAGTAGTGACGCAGTATTTT | TRBJ2-3 | TRBV20-1 | TRBD1 | many
CAWSSGVGRYGYTF | TGTGCCTGGAGCTCGGGAGTAGGCCGCTATGGCTACACCTTC | TRBJ1-2 | TRBV30 | - | many
CASSPGGGVREQFF | TGTGCCAGCAGCCCTGGCGGGGGTGTGAGGGAGCAGTTCTTC | TRBJ2-1 | TRBV5-5 | TRBD2 | many
CASSVEKNRDNQPQHF | TGTGCCAGCAGCGTAGAAAAGAACAGGGACAATCAGCCCCAGCATTTT | TRBJ1-5 | TRBV9 | - | many
CSARNRLRDITGELFF | TGCAGTGCTCGGAACCGGCTTCGGGACATCACCGGGGAGCTGTTTTTT | TRBJ2-2 | TRBV20-1 | - | many
CSARGDSDYEQYF | TGCAGTGCTAGAGGGGACAGTGACTACGAGCAGTACTTC | TRBJ2-7 | TRBV20-1 | TRBD1 | many
CSVEVTQNTEAFF | TGCAGCGTTGAAGTCACGCAGAACACTGAAGCTTTCTTT | TRBJ1-1 | TRBV29-1 | - | many
CASRGSGWEGTEAFF | TGTGCCAGCAGGGGCTCAGGGTGGGAGGGCACTGAAGCTTTCTTT | TRBJ1-1 | TRBV28 | - | many
CASSQDPGLAGGDTQYF | TGTGCCAGCAGCCAAGACCCCGGACTAGCGGGAGGAGATACGCAGTATTTT | TRBJ2-3 | TRBV3-1 | TRBD2 | -
CSATQDYQPGTDTQYF | TGCAGTGCCACACAAGACTATCAGCCCGGCACAGATACGCAGTATTTT | TRBJ2-3 | TRBV20-1 | - | many
CASSLRGLITDTQYF | TGCGCCAGCAGCCTCCGTGGACTAATTACAGATACGCAGTATTTT | TRBJ2-3 | TRBV5-1 | - | many
CASSLAPGRNSYNSPLHF | TGCGCCAGCAGCTTGGCCCCCGGTCGGAACTCCTATAATTCACCCCTCCACTTT | TRBJ1-6 | TRBV5-1 | - | many
CSVAPGDTQYF | TGCAGCGTTGCCCCAGGAGATACGCAGTATTTT | TRBJ2-3 | TRBV29-1 | - | many
CASSLSYRAMNTEAFF | TGCGCCAGCAGCTTGTCCTACAGGGCAATGAACACTGAAGCTTTCTTT | TRBJ1-1 | TRBV5-1 | - | many
CASSLLGQGVFGYGYTF | TGTGCCAGCAGCTTGTTGGGACAGGGGGTATTTGGCTATGGCTACACCTTC | TRBJ1-2 | TRBV5-5 | TRBD1 | many
CASSSGTGDTQYF | TGCGCCAGCAGCTCGGGGACAGGAGATACGCAGTATTTT | TRBJ2-3 | TRBV5-1 | TRBD1 | many
CASSYSIRGYGYTF | TGTGCCAGCAGTTACTCGATCAGGGGGTATGGCTACACCTTC | TRBJ1-2 | TRBV6-5 | TRBD1 | many
CASSMIAVSTDTQYF | TGTGCCAGCAGCATGATAGCGGTTAGCACAGATACGCAGTATTTT | TRBJ2-3 | TRBV6-2/TRBV6-3 | - | many